This is a list of T cell receptor beta chains from one sample in a study of shared T cell receptors in the human thymus. The assay was immunoSEQ multiplex PCR, and TCRdb's table has in-frame clones only and misses some. Among hundreds of thousands of clones listed, 85% to 95% were seen once. Sequencing input: thymocytes. Every receptor here comes from a human donor. The CDR3 runs from the conserved cysteine through the conserved F or W. Fields, in order: D gene, clone size, J gene, V gene, CDR3 protein, CDR3 DNA. The D gene is left open where the match is weak. A clone size is listed for some rows: how often the clone was seen (once, few, many), or a class if it is expanded.

D gene: TRBD2; clone size: once; J gene: TRBJ2-1; V gene: TRBV27; CDR3 protein: CVVRRAGVQFF; CDR3 DNA: TGTGTCGTACGGCGAGCGGGAGTTCAGTTCTTC
D gene: -; clone size: -; J gene: TRBJ2-1; V gene: TRBV7-9; CDR3 protein: CASSPEKFF; CDR3 DNA: TGTGCCAGCAGCCCCGAAAAGTTCTTC
D gene: -; clone size: -; J gene: TRBJ2-7; V gene: TRBV14; CDR3 protein: CASSQAPKGLQANSYEQYF; CDR3 DNA: TGTGCCAGCAGCCAAGCACCTAAGGGGTTACAGGCCAATTCCTACGAGCAGTACTTC
D gene: TRBD1; clone size: -; J gene: TRBJ1-1; V gene: TRBV5-4; CDR3 protein: CASSLSQGDTEAFF; CDR3 DNA: TGTGCCAGCAGCTTGAGTCAGGGGGACACTGAAGCTTTCTTT
D gene: TRBD1; clone size: -; J gene: TRBJ1-1; V gene: TRBV19; CDR3 protein: CASSRTGARRRAFF; CDR3 DNA: TGTGCCAGTAGCCGGACAGGGGCACGCCGTCGGGCTTTCTTT
D gene: TRBD1; clone size: -; J gene: TRBJ2-7; V gene: TRBV7-4; CDR3 protein: CASSLSGTGADEQYF; CDR3 DNA: TGTGCCAGCAGCTTATCCGGGACAGGGGCCGACGAGCAGTACTTC
D gene: -; clone size: -; J gene: TRBJ1-5; V gene: TRBV7-2; CDR3 protein: CASSLLPGDPSNQPQHF; CDR3 DNA: TGTGCCAGCAGTCTCCTGCCAGGGGACCCAAGCAATCAGCCCCAGCATTTT
D gene: TRBD2; clone size: -; J gene: TRBJ2-1; V gene: TRBV7-8; CDR3 protein: CASSPSGSKSNEQFF; CDR3 DNA: TGTGCCAGCAGCCCCAGCGGGAGTAAGTCCAATGAGCAGTTCTTC
D gene: -; clone size: -; J gene: TRBJ2-7; V gene: TRBV5-6; CDR3 protein: CASSPPHRVYEQYF; CDR3 DNA: TGTGCCAGCAGCCCTCCTCACCGGGTGTACGAGCAGTACTTC
D gene: -; clone size: -; J gene: TRBJ2-5; V gene: TRBV7-9; CDR3 protein: CASSLAKASQETQYF; CDR3 DNA: TGTGCCAGCAGCTTAGCGAAGGCTAGCCAAGAGACCCAGTACTTC
D gene: TRBD1; clone size: -; J gene: TRBJ2-7; V gene: TRBV15; CDR3 protein: CATSPQKQDRDYEQYF; CDR3 DNA: TGTGCCACCAGCCCGCAAAAACAGGACAGGGACTACGAGCAGTACTTC
D gene: TRBD1; clone size: -; J gene: TRBJ1-4; V gene: TRBV11-2; CDR3 protein: CASSLAQGNEKLFF; CDR3 DNA: TGTGCCAGCAGCTTAGCACAGGGGAATGAAAAACTGTTTTTT
D gene: -; clone size: once; J gene: TRBJ1-5; V gene: TRBV23-1; CDR3 protein: CASSHWAGVVGNQPQHF; CDR3 DNA: TGCGCCAGCAGCCACTGGGCAGGGGTTGTTGGCAATCAGCCCCAGCATTTT
D gene: TRBD2; clone size: -; J gene: TRBJ2-1; V gene: TRBV5-1; CDR3 protein: CASSLSGSLPHEQFF; CDR3 DNA: TGCGCCAGCAGCCTTAGCGGGAGTTTACCGCATGAGCAGTTCTTC
D gene: TRBD1; clone size: few; J gene: TRBJ2-7; V gene: TRBV10-3; CDR3 protein: CAISESLRDRSYEQYF; CDR3 DNA: TGTGCCATCAGTGAGTCGCTCCGGGACAGGTCTTACGAGCAGTACTTC
D gene: TRBD1; clone size: -; J gene: TRBJ2-4; V gene: TRBV18; CDR3 protein: CASSPHQWTGGLTKNIQYF; CDR3 DNA: TGTGCCAGCTCACCTCATCAATGGACAGGGGGCTTAACCAAAAACATTCAGTACTTC
D gene: -; clone size: -; J gene: TRBJ2-7; V gene: TRBV27; CDR3 protein: CASSDKQGYEQYF; CDR3 DNA: TGTGCCAGCAGTGACAAACAGGGCTACGAGCAGTACTTC
D gene: -; clone size: -; J gene: TRBJ2-6; V gene: TRBV12-2; CDR3 protein: CASRLEPGTGNGANVLTF; CDR3 DNA: TGTGCAAGTCGCTTAGAACCCGGGACAGGGAATGGGGCCAACGTCCTGACTTTC
D gene: TRBD1; clone size: -; J gene: TRBJ2-7; V gene: TRBV7-6; CDR3 protein: CASSSDRGYEQYF; CDR3 DNA: TGTGCCAGCAGCTCGGACAGGGGATACGAGCAGTACTTC
D gene: TRBD1; clone size: -; J gene: TRBJ2-1; V gene: TRBV6-1; CDR3 protein: CAGMGQGANEQFF; CDR3 DNA: TGTGCCGGCATGGGACAGGGGGCGAATGAGCAGTTCTTC
D gene: -; clone size: -; J gene: TRBJ2-7; V gene: TRBV7-6; CDR3 protein: CAGKGSLPGDEQYF; CDR3 DNA: TGTGCCGGGAAGGGGTCGCTCCCCGGAGACGAGCAGTACTTC
D gene: -; clone size: -; J gene: TRBJ2-4; V gene: TRBV28; CDR3 protein: CASSPAVGKGAKNIQYF; CDR3 DNA: TGTGCCAGCAGCCCCGCGGTAGGGAAAGGGGCCAAAAACATTCAGTACTTC
D gene: -; clone size: -; J gene: TRBJ1-1; V gene: TRBV5-6; CDR3 protein: CASSFPWKDTEAFF; CDR3 DNA: TGTGCCAGCAGCTTCCCCTGGAAAGACACTGAAGCTTTCTTT
D gene: TRBD1; clone size: -; J gene: TRBJ2-7; V gene: TRBV14; CDR3 protein: CASGTGLTYEQYF; CDR3 DNA: TGTGCCAGTGGGACAGGGTTAACCTACGAGCAGTACTTC
D gene: TRBD2; clone size: -; J gene: TRBJ2-3; V gene: TRBV4-1; CDR3 protein: CASSQARSSGRAGTQYF; CDR3 DNA: TGCGCCAGCAGCCAAGCTCGGTCTAGCGGGAGGGCTGGCACGCAGTATTTT
D gene: TRBD2; clone size: -; J gene: TRBJ2-7; V gene: TRBV11-2; CDR3 protein: CASSPWTSGRSLYEQYF; CDR3 DNA: TGTGCCAGCAGCCCTTGGACTAGCGGGAGGTCTCTCTACGAGCAGTACTTC
D gene: TRBD1; clone size: -; J gene: TRBJ1-5; V gene: TRBV6-1; CDR3 protein: CATRTGWEHQPQHF; CDR3 DNA: TGTGCCACCCGGACAGGGTGGGAGCATCAGCCCCAGCATTTT
D gene: TRBD1; clone size: -; J gene: TRBJ1-4; V gene: TRBV5-6; CDR3 protein: CASSLGEGTGSEKLFF; CDR3 DNA: TGTGCCAGCAGCCTTGGGGAGGGGACAGGGAGTGAAAAACTGTTTTTT
D gene: TRBD1; clone size: -; J gene: TRBJ1-5; V gene: TRBV18; CDR3 protein: CASSPRDRGLGQPQHF; CDR3 DNA: TGTGCCAGCTCACCCCGGGACAGGGGGCTCGGGCAGCCCCAGCATTTT
D gene: TRBD2; clone size: -; J gene: TRBJ2-1; V gene: TRBV11-2; CDR3 protein: CASSLSGDSSAEQFF; CDR3 DNA: TGTGCCAGCAGCTTAAGCGGGGACTCCTCGGCCGAGCAGTTCTTC
D gene: -; clone size: -; J gene: TRBJ2-7; V gene: TRBV5-6; CDR3 protein: CASSIAGVPYEQYF; CDR3 DNA: TGTGCCAGCAGCATCGCCGGGGTCCCTTACGAGCAGTACTTC
D gene: TRBD2; clone size: once; J gene: TRBJ2-1; V gene: TRBV7-9; CDR3 protein: CASSLTRERINEQFF; CDR3 DNA: TGTGCCAGCAGCTTAACGCGGGAGAGGATAAATGAGCAGTTCTTC
D gene: -; clone size: -; J gene: TRBJ1-4; V gene: TRBV30; CDR3 protein: CAWRRKSREKLFF; CDR3 DNA: TGTGCCTGGAGAAGGAAGTCTCGAGAAAAACTGTTTTTT
D gene: -; clone size: -; J gene: TRBJ2-7; V gene: TRBV5-4; CDR3 protein: CASSSPGPIPYEQYF; CDR3 DNA: TGTGCCAGCAGCTCCCCGGGACCTATTCCCTACGAGCAGTACTTC
D gene: -; clone size: -; J gene: TRBJ2-7; V gene: TRBV18; CDR3 protein: CASSQAGTYEQYF; CDR3 DNA: TGTGCCAGCTCGCAGGCGGGGACCTACGAGCAGTACTTC
D gene: TRBD1; clone size: few; J gene: TRBJ1-2; V gene: TRBV7-3; CDR3 protein: CASSYRGLYTF; CDR3 DNA: TGTGCCAGCAGCTACAGGGGGCTATACACCTTC
D gene: -; clone size: -; J gene: TRBJ2-1; V gene: TRBV28; CDR3 protein: CASSLFPPGPIYNEQFF; CDR3 DNA: TGTGCCAGCAGTTTGTTCCCCCCCGGACCAATTTACAATGAGCAGTTCTTC
D gene: TRBD1; clone size: -; J gene: TRBJ1-3; V gene: TRBV27; CDR3 protein: CASSPRGVPSSGNTIYF; CDR3 DNA: TGTGCCAGCAGTCCCAGGGGGGTCCCAAGCTCTGGAAACACCATATATTTT
D gene: -; clone size: -; J gene: TRBJ2-7; V gene: TRBV7-9; CDR3 protein: CASSSTGLAEEQYF; CDR3 DNA: TGTGCCAGCAGCTCCACGGGACTGGCTGAGGAGCAGTACTTC
D gene: TRBD1; clone size: -; J gene: TRBJ1-5; V gene: TRBV11-2; CDR3 protein: CASSLGVGQGSQPQHF; CDR3 DNA: TGTGCCAGCAGCTTAGGGGTTGGACAGGGGAGTCAGCCCCAGCATTTT
D gene: TRBD2; clone size: -; J gene: TRBJ2-3; V gene: TRBV5-4; CDR3 protein: CASSPDKGAGVSTDTQYF; CDR3 DNA: TGTGCCAGCAGCCCGGACAAGGGTGCGGGGGTTAGCACAGATACGCAGTATTTT
D gene: -; clone size: -; J gene: TRBJ1-5; V gene: TRBV12-2; CDR3 protein: CASRIANPDGDTSNQPQHF; CDR3 DNA: TGTGCAAGTCGCATTGCTAATCCCGACGGTGACACTAGCAATCAGCCCCAGCATTTT
D gene: -; clone size: -; J gene: TRBJ2-7; V gene: TRBV4-1; CDR3 protein: CASSYRDSTYEQYF; CDR3 DNA: TGCGCCAGCAGCTACCGAGACAGCACCTACGAGCAGTACTTC
D gene: -; clone size: -; J gene: TRBJ1-2; V gene: TRBV5-6; CDR3 protein: CASSLTDGGYTF; CDR3 DNA: TGTGCCAGCAGCTTGACTGACGGAGGCTACACCTTC
D gene: -; clone size: -; J gene: TRBJ2-1; V gene: TRBV11-2; CDR3 protein: CASSLKWKEPHEQFF; CDR3 DNA: TGTGCCAGCAGCTTAAAGTGGAAGGAGCCCCATGAGCAGTTCTTC
D gene: -; clone size: -; J gene: TRBJ1-3; V gene: TRBV4-3; CDR3 protein: CASSQDCSVPLPDTIYF; CDR3 DNA: TGCGCCAGCAGCCAAGATTGCAGTGTCCCCCTCCCGGACACCATATATTTT
D gene: TRBD1; clone size: -; J gene: TRBJ2-1; V gene: TRBV5-4; CDR3 protein: CASSLARGHGDEQFF; CDR3 DNA: TGTGCCAGCAGCTTGGCGAGGGGGCATGGCGATGAGCAGTTCTTC
D gene: -; clone size: -; J gene: TRBJ2-7; V gene: TRBV10-1; CDR3 protein: CASSGKQSPGLLYEQYF; CDR3 DNA: TGCGCCAGCAGTGGTAAACAGAGCCCGGGACTTTTATACGAGCAGTACTTC
D gene: -; clone size: -; J gene: TRBJ1-1; V gene: TRBV2; CDR3 protein: CASSPALGAFF; CDR3 DNA: TGTGCCAGCAGTCCGGCCCTTGGGGCTTTCTTT
D gene: TRBD1; clone size: few; J gene: TRBJ1-2; V gene: TRBV7-9; CDR3 protein: CASSYPLGTGDGGYGYTF; CDR3 DNA: TGTGCCAGCAGCTACCCCCTCGGGACAGGGGACGGAGGCTATGGCTACACCTTC
D gene: -; clone size: -; J gene: TRBJ2-1; V gene: TRBV6-4; CDR3 protein: CASSVSTRSSYNEQFF; CDR3 DNA: TGTGCCAGCAGTGTTTCCACTAGGAGCTCCTACAATGAGCAGTTCTTC
D gene: TRBD1; clone size: -; J gene: TRBJ1-2; V gene: TRBV5-1; CDR3 protein: CASSTSGTGDSFLSYGYTF; CDR3 DNA: TGCGCCAGCAGCACCTCGGGGACAGGGGACTCTTTCCTGAGCTATGGCTACACCTTC
D gene: TRBD1; clone size: -; J gene: TRBJ1-2; V gene: TRBV7-2; CDR3 protein: CASSLPGQGQPNYGYTF; CDR3 DNA: TGTGCCAGCAGCTTACCGGGACAGGGACAACCTAACTATGGCTACACCTTC